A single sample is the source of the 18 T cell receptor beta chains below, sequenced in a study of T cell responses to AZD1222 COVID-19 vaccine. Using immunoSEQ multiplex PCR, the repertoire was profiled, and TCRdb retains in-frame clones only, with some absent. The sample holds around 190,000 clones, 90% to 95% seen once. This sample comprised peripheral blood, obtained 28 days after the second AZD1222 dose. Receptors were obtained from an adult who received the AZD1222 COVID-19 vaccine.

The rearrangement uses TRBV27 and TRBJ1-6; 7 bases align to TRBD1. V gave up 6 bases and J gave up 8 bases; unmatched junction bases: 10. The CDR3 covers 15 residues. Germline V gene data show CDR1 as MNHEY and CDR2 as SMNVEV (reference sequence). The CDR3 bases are TGTGCCAGCAGCAACAGCGGACAGGCGGATTCACCCCTCCACTTT. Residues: CASSNSGQADSPLHF.

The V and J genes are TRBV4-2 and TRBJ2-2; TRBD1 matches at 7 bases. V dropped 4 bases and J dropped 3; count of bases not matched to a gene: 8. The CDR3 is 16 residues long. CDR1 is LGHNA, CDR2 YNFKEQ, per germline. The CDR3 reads CASSPFDRADTGELFF. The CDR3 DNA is TGTGCCAGCAGCCCATTTGACAGGGCCGACACCGGGGAGCTGTTTTTT.

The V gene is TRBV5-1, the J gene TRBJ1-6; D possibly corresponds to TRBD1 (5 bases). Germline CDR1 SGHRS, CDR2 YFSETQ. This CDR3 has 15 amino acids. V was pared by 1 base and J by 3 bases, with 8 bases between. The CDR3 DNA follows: TGCGCCAGCAGCTTGAGACAGAGCTATAATTCACCCCTCCACTTT. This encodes CASSLRQSYNSPLHF.

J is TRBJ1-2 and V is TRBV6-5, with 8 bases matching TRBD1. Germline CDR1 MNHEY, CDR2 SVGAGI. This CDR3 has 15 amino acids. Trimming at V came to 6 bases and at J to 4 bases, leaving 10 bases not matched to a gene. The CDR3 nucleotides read TGTGCCAGCAGCACGAAATGGACAGGGATCTATGGCTACACCTTC. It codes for CASSTKWTGIYGYTF.

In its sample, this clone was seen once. The CDR3 DNA is TGTGCCAGCAGCAAAGTGCTTAAGGGGAGGGCCCCTGGCTACACCTTC. Translated, it gives CASSKVLKGRAPGYTF. V and J are TRBV21-1 and TRBJ1-2. TRBV21-1 is recorded as a pseudogene. The CDR3 contains 16 residues.

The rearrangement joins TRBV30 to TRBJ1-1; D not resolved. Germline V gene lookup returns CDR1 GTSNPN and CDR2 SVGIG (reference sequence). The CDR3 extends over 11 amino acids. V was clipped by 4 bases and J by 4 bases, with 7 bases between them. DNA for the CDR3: TGTGCCTGGACCGTCGGCACTGAAGCTTTCTTT. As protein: CAWTVGTEAFF.

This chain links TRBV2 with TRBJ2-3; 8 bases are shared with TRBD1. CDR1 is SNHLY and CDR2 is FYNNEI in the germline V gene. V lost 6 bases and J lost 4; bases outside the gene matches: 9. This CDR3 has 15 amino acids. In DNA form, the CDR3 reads TGTGCCAGCAGGGACCGACAGGGGATCCCAGATACGCAGTATTTT. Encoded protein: CASRDRQGIPDTQYF.

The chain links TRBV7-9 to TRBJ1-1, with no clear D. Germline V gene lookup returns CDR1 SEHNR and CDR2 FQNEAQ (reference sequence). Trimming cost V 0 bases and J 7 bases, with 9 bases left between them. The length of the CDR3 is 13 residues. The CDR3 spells CASSLALRGEAFF. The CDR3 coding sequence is TGTGCCAGCAGCTTAGCCCTCCGGGGTGAAGCTTTCTTT.

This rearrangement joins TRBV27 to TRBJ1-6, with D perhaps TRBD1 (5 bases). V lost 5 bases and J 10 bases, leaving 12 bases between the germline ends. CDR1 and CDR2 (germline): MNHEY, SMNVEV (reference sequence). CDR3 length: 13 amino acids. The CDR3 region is CASSQGRISPLHF. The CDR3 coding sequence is TGTGCCAGCAGTCAGGGACGGATATCACCCCTCCACTTT.

CDR3 protein: CASSIDWGQGILFF. The CDR3, as DNA: TGTGCCAGTAGTATAGATTGGGGCCAGGGGATCCTGTTTTTT. This rearrangement joins TRBV19 to TRBJ1-4; a weak D match, TRBD1 (6 bases). The CDR3 has 14 amino acids. Germline V gene lookup returns CDR1 LNHDA and CDR2 SQIVND (reference sequence). Trimming took off 0 bases at V and 14 bases at J, with 16 bases between the two ends.

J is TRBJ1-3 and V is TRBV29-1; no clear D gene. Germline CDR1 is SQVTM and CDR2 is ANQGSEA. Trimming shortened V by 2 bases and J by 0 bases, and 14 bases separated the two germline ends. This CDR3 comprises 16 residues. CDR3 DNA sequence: TGCAGCGTTGAAATGGGCAGCTCAAACTCTGGAAACACCATATATTTT. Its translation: CSVEMGSSNSGNTIYF.

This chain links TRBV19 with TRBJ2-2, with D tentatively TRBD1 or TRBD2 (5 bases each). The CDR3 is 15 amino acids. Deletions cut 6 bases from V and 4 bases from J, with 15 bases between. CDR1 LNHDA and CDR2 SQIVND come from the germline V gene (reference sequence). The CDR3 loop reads CASRETRGRTGELFF. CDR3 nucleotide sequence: TGTGCCAGTAGGGAAACGAGGGGTCGCACCGGGGAGCTGTTTTTT.

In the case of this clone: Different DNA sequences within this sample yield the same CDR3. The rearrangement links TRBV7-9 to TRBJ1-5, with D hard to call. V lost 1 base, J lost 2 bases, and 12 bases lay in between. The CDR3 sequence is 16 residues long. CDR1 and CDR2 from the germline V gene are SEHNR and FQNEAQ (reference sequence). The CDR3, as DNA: TGTGCCAGCAGCTTAGGGGTAGGTTTCGGCAATCAGCCCCAGCATTTT. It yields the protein CASSLGVGFGNQPQHF.

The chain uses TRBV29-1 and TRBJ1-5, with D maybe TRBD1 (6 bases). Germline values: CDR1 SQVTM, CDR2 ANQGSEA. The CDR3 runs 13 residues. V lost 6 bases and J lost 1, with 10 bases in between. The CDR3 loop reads CSVGGGSNQPQHF. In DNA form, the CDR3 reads TGCAGCGTAGGGGGAGGGAGCAATCAGCCCCAGCATTTT.

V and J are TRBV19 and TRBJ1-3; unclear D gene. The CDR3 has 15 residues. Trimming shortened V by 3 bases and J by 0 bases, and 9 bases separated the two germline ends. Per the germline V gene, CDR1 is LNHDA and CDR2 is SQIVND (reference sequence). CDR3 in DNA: TGTGCCAGTAGTATGCGAGAGAGCTCTGGAAACACCATATATTTT. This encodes CASSMRESSGNTIYF.

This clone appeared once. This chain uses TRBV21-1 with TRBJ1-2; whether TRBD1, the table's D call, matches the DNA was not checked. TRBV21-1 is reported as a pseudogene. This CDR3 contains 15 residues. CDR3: CASSEGPEPDYGYTF. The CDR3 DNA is TGTGCCAGCAGCGAAGGGCCTGAACCTGACTATGGCTACACCTTC.

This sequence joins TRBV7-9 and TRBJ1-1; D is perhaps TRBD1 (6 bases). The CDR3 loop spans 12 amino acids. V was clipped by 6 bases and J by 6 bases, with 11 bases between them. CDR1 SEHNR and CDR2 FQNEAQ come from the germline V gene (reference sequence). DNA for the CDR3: TGTGCCAGCAGAAACAGGGAGGCTGAAGCTTTCTTT. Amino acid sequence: CASRNREAEAFF.

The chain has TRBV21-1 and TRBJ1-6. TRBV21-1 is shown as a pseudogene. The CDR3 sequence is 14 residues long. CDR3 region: CASQVAVSNSPLHF. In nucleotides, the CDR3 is TGTGCCAGCCAGGTGGCGGTGAGTAATTCACCCCTCCACTTT.